This passage covers 26 T cell receptor beta chains from one sample sequenced in a study of human T cells and chemical hapten exposure. TCRdb redid the calling of the RACE reads with MiXCR, one entry per CDR3 protein. Of some 180,000 distinct CDR3 sequences listed, 24% are singletons. Time point here: patch test 3, about 24 weeks after DPC sensitization. The treatment is: therapeutic diphenylcyclopropenone sensitization with weekly scalp DPC. The specimen was whole blood, collected in connection with sensitization to the hapten diphenylcyclopropenone (DPC). These receptors all stem from a woman aged 40 to 50 with alopecia areata. Some clones in this sample may be carry-over from other donors' samples.

V gene TRBV3-1 combines with J gene TRBJ2-5; TRBD2 might be the D (6 bases). This CDR3 has 15 residues. From germline, CDR1 is LGHDT and CDR2 YNNKEL (reference sequence). V was cut by 2 bases and J by 2 bases, with 12 bases left in between. CDR3 nucleotides: TGTGCCAGCAGCCAACGAGGGACTCGTCAAGAGACCCAGTACTTC. Protein sequence: CASSQRGTRQETQYF.

CDR3 loop: CASTPLAAGGYNEQFF. As DNA, the CDR3 is TGTGCCAGCACCCCCCTTGCAGCGGGGGGGTACAATGAGCAGTTCTTC. The chain combines TRBV27 with TRBJ2-1, with 10 bases lining up with TRBD2. The V gene end was trimmed by 7 bases and the J gene end by 4 bases; junction bases not matched to a gene: 10. The CDR3 runs 16 residues. From germline, CDR1 is MNHEY and CDR2 SMNVEV (reference sequence).

The CDR3 reads CASQSLRIQYF. The DNA for the CDR3 is TGTGCCAGCCAGTCCCTCCGCATTCAGTACTTC. The chain uses TRBV28 and TRBJ2-4, with D uncertain. V lost 8 bases, J lost 9 bases, and 11 bases lay in between. This CDR3 is built from 11 residues. Germline V lookup: CDR1 MDHEN, CDR2 SYDVKM.

This clonotype was counted a few times. V usage is TRBV7-6 and J usage is TRBJ2-7; D may be TRBD1 or TRBD2 (5 bases each). Trimming cost V 5 bases and J 2 bases, with 16 bases left between them. The CDR3 is 15 amino acids. Germline V gives CDR1 SGHVS, CDR2 FNYEAQ. Here the CDR3 reads CASSTGAGPAYEQYF. The CDR3, as DNA: TGTGCCAGCAGCACCGGGGCAGGCCCGGCCTACGAGCAGTACTTC.

J is TRBJ2-7 and V is TRBV21-1; the listed D gene, TRBD1, was not tested against the DNA. TRBV21-1 is listed as a pseudogene. This CDR3 is 16 amino acids long. CDR3 DNA sequence: TGTGCCAGCAGCAAGCAAGAGGGACAGGGGGCCCACGAGCAGTACTTC. Its protein is CASSKQEGQGAHEQYF.

This clonotype showed up just a few times. This chain links TRBV6-5 with TRBJ2-5; D call uncertain. The V end lost 5 bases, the J end lost 5 bases, and 9 bases lay between the germline ends. The CDR3 consists of 12 residues. Looked up from germline, CDR1 is MNHEY and CDR2 is SVGAGI. DNA of the CDR3: TGTGCCAGCAGTACTTCAGTCGAGACCCAGTACTTC. Translating gives CASSTSVETQYF.

This clonotype was counted a few times. The rearrangement joins TRBV7-2 to TRBJ1-6; D ambiguous. Trimming took off 11 bases at V and 0 bases at J, with 8 bases between the two ends. Germline CDR1 reads SGHTA; CDR2 reads FQGNSA. This CDR3 has 13 amino acids. CDR3 coding DNA: TGTGCCGCCGGGAGCTCCTATAATTCACCCCTCCACTTT. It yields the protein CAAGSSYNSPLHF.

This clonotype was found a few times. CDR3 nucleotide sequence: TGTGCCAGCATCCGGGGAAGGACAGGGGGACCTCAGGATACGCAGTATTTT. It translates to CASIRGRTGGPQDTQYF. The J gene is TRBJ2-3, the V gene TRBV2; 10 bases line up with TRBD1. Germline trimming cut 7 bases from V and 6 bases from J; bases unmatched to any gene: 16. Germline CDR1 reads SNHLY; CDR2 reads FYNNEI. The CDR3 has 17 amino acids.

The chain employs TRBV7-9 and TRBJ2-1, with TRBD1 matching over 9 bases. CDR1 and CDR2 (germline): SEHNR, FQNEAQ (reference sequence). There are 15 residues in the CDR3. V lost 8 bases to trimming and J lost 4 bases; unmatched junction nucleotides: 9. In DNA, the CDR3 is TGTGCCAGCCCTCAGCCGGGACAGGGTTACAATGAGCAGTTCTTC. It specifies CASPQPGQGYNEQFF.

Here the CDR3 DNA reads TGTGCCAGCAGTTCACAGGGGGCTGGTAATGAAAAACTGTTTTTT. It codes for CASSSQGAGNEKLFF. The rearrangement joins TRBV27 to TRBJ1-4; 9 bases are a match to TRBD1. Germline V gene lookup returns CDR1 MNHEY and CDR2 SMNVEV (reference sequence). V lost 4 bases, J lost 4 bases, and 4 bases stayed unmatched. The CDR3 is 15 amino acids.

The chain has TRBV7-2 and TRBJ2-3, with TRBD1 identical over 10 bases. The V segment lost 5 bases and the J segment 5 bases; nucleotides outside the gene matches: 4. This CDR3 has 14 amino acids. CDR1 is SGHTA and CDR2 is FQGNSA in the germline V gene. The CDR3 reads CASSPRTGGDTQYF. In nucleotides, the CDR3 is TGTGCCAGCAGCCCCCGGACAGGGGGAGATACGCAGTATTTT.

This clonotype has only a few counts. The chain joins TRBV24-1 to TRBJ2-1, with TRBD1 matching 8 bases. CDR1 is KGHDR and CDR2 is SFDVKD in the germline V gene. Trimming took 0 bases from V and 9 from J; bases not matched to a gene: 6. This CDR3 has 15 residues. This CDR3 is CATSDLGQGAREQFF. The CDR3 DNA follows: TGTGCCACCAGTGATTTGGGGCAGGGGGCGCGTGAGCAGTTCTTC.

The sample holds a few counts of this clonotype. Here the CDR3 DNA reads TGTGCCAGCAGTCCCTACAGGGGCCAGGAAAAGTTGAACACTGAAGCTTTCTTT. It yields the protein CASSPYRGQEKLNTEAFF. The rearrangement joins TRBV12-3 or TRBV12-4 to TRBJ1-1; 7 nucleotides line up with TRBD1. The CDR3 loop spans 18 amino acids. Trimming took 5 bases from V and 0 from J; bases not matched to a gene: 15.

This clonotype showed up just a few times. V is TRBV29-1 and J is TRBJ2-1; TRBD1 matches at 8 bases. CDR1 and CDR2 from the germline V gene are SQVTM and ANQGSEA. The V gene end was trimmed by 2 bases and the J gene end by 4 bases; junction bases not matched to a gene: 10. The CDR3 covers 16 residues. The CDR3 spells CSVESAFGTGYNEQFF. The CDR3 DNA reads as TGCAGCGTTGAATCAGCGTTTGGGACAGGTTACAATGAGCAGTTCTTC.

This clonotype has only a few counts. The chain is built from TRBV12-3 or TRBV12-4 and TRBJ2-7, with 7 bases matching TRBD1. V lost 1 base, J lost 3 bases, and 6 bases stayed unmatched. This CDR3 spans 15 amino acids. In DNA, the CDR3 is TGTGCCAGCAGTTTAGGGTCGGGACAGTACTACGAGCAGTACTTC. Translated, it gives CASSLGSGQYYEQYF.

This clonotype was counted between two and nine times. This sequence joins TRBV28 and TRBJ1-1, with D possibly TRBD1 on 5 matching bases. In germline, CDR1 is MDHEN, CDR2 SYDVKM. The length of the CDR3 is 13 residues. Trimming took 6 bases from V and 3 from J, leaving 11 bases between them. CDR3 bases: TGTGCCAGCAGAACGCAGGGCTACACTGAAGCTTTCTTT. Amino acids: CASRTQGYTEAFF.

In its sample, this clonotype was seen a few times. The CDR3: CASSFPGQHSGANVLTF. The CDR3 DNA is TGTGCCAGCAGCTTTCCGGGACAGCACTCTGGGGCCAACGTCCTGACTTTC. The chain recombines TRBV7-3 with TRBJ2-6, with 7 bases matching TRBD1. After removal of 3 bases from V and 0 bases from J, the junction contained 5 bases not matched to a gene. CDR1 and CDR2 (germline): SGHTA, FQGTGA. The CDR3 consists of 17 residues.

DNA of the CDR3: TGTGCCAGCAGCCAAGCAGGGGCAACTGAAGCTTTCTTT. As protein: CASSQAGATEAFF. V usage is TRBV3-1 and J usage is TRBJ1-1; weak D call: TRBD1 (6 bases). The CDR3 runs to 13 residues. Germline V CDR1 and CDR2: LGHDT, YNNKEL (reference sequence). V was shortened by 1 base and J by 5 bases, with 8 bases between the two germline ends.

A few counts support this clonotype. V and J are TRBV9 and TRBJ2-7, with TRBD2 identical over 7 bases. This CDR3 is 14 amino acids long. Germline lookup yields CDR1 SGDLS and CDR2 YYNGEE. The V gene end was trimmed by 0 bases and the J gene end by 0 bases; junction bases not matched to a gene: 0. For the CDR3, the DNA is TGTGCCAGCAGCGTAGGGGACTACTCCTACGAGCAGTACTTC. Encoded protein: CASSVGDYSYEQYF. The full variable domain, with the rest looked up from reference TRBV9 and TRBJ2-7, is DSGVTQTPKHLITATGQRVTLRCSPRSGDLSVYWYQQSLDQGLQFLIQYYNGEERAKGNILERFSAQQFPDLHSELNLSSLELGDSALYFCASSVGDYSYEQYFGPGTRLTVT.

The chain links TRBV12-3 or TRBV12-4 to TRBJ2-1; 13 nucleotides line up with TRBD2. CDR3 length: 16 amino acids. With V trimmed by 1 base and J by 7 bases, 4 bases remained unmatched. The CDR3 nucleotides are TGTGCCAGCAGTTTAGAGGGACTAGCGGGAAGGAATGAGCAGTTCTTC. It codes for CASSLEGLAGRNEQFF.

This clonotype was seen a few times. This chain links TRBV20-1 with TRBJ1-1; 10 nucleotides line up with TRBD1. Germline trimming cut 4 bases from V and 3 bases from J; bases unmatched to any gene: 2. The CDR3 consists of 13 residues. Germline V gene lookup returns CDR1 DFQATT and CDR2 SNEGSKA (reference sequence). The CDR3 loop is CSAKGQGDTEAFF. The CDR3 DNA reads TGCAGTGCTAAAGGACAGGGGGACACTGAAGCTTTCTTT.

There are a few counts of this clonotype. The chain is built from TRBV10-3 and TRBJ1-1, with a possible D match to TRBD1 (6 bases). The CDR3 loop spans 15 amino acids. Germline lookup yields CDR1 ENHRY and CDR2 SYGVKD. V gave up 6 bases and J gave up 4 bases, with 18 bases separating them. CDR3 in amino acids: CAISGEGGAGTEAFF. The CDR3 DNA reads TGTGCCATCAGCGGAGAGGGGGGGGCTGGCACTGAAGCTTTCTTT.

This clonotype was counted only a few times. This rearrangement joins TRBV20-1 to TRBJ2-1, with TRBD1 matching over 9 bases. V lost 5 bases and J lost 2; bases outside the gene matches: 4. Per the germline V gene, CDR1 is DFQATT and CDR2 is SNEGSKA (reference sequence). The CDR3 totals 14 residues. CDR3 sequence: CSAPGQGAYNEQFF. CDR3 sequence (DNA): TGCAGTGCTCCGGGACAGGGTGCCTACAATGAGCAGTTCTTC.

This clonotype was seen only a few times. The V gene is TRBV29-1, the J gene TRBJ2-5; D unresolved. The CDR3 extends over 10 amino acids. Per the germline V gene, CDR1 is SQVTM and CDR2 is ANQGSEA. V was pared by 3 bases and J by 5 bases, with 4 bases between. The DNA of the CDR3 is TGCAGCGTTGAGTCGGAGACCCAGTACTTC. Protein sequence: CSVESETQYF.

The CDR3 reads CASSPEGRGRGGAFF. The CDR3 DNA is TGCGCCAGCAGCCCCGAGGGCAGGGGGCGCGGGGGAGCTTTCTTT. The chain combines TRBV5-1 with TRBJ1-1; 8 positions match TRBD1. This CDR3 is built from 15 residues. Trimming cost V 4 bases and J 10 bases; bases outside gene matches: 15. Per the germline V gene, CDR1 is SGHRS and CDR2 is YFSETQ.

This clonotype has a count of ten or more. This chain joins TRBV20-1 and TRBJ1-5; D gene uncertain. The CDR3 extends over 15 amino acids. The V gene's germline CDR1 is DFQATT and CDR2 SNEGSKA (reference sequence). Trimming removed 4 bases at V and 0 bases at J, with 13 bases between. In nucleotides, the CDR3 is TGCAGTGCTACGCGGCAGGACTATAGCAATCAGCCCCAGCATTTT. This sequence encodes CSATRQDYSNQPQHF.